Listed below are T cell receptor beta chains from one sample, sequenced in a study of ipilimumab plus nivolumab after autologous stem cell transplantation. Assay: immunoSEQ multiplex PCR; the TCRdb copy retains only in-frame clones and omits some. In the table there are 20,000 to 30,000 clones, approximately 86% of which are singletons. The input for sequencing was PBMCs, taken in a trial of ipilimumab plus nivolumab as post-transplant consolidation. The receptors shown here come from a male donor with diffuse large B-cell lymphoma. Both conserved end residues are part of each CDR3. Each record gives: V gene, D gene, J gene, clone size, CDR3 DNA, CDR3 protein. The D gene is left open where the match is weak. Clone size is shown for a subset of rows, as once, few, many or a class of expanded clone.

TRBV15	TRBD1	TRBJ1-4	NA	TGTGCCACCAGCGGGAAGACAGGGTGGAAAACAACTAATGAAAAACTGTTTTTT	CATSGKTGWKTTNEKLFF
TRBV30	NA	TRBJ1-2	NA	TGTGCCTGGAGTCCGGGGCTTACCCAATCCTTC	CAWSPGLTQSF
TRBV19	TRBD1	TRBJ2-2	NA	TGTGCCAGTAGTACTGGACAGGGAGGCACCGGGGAGCTGTTTTTT	CASSTGQGGTGELFF
TRBV5-4	TRBD2	TRBJ2-7	NA	TGTGCCAGCAGCGGCCTAGCGGTCTCCTACGAGCAGTACTTC	CASSGLAVSYEQYF
TRBV6-1	NA	TRBJ1-4	NA	TGTGCCAGCAGTCGAGGGGATTGGGAAGAAAAACTGTTTTTT	CASSRGDWEEKLFF
TRBV7-2	TRBD2	TRBJ2-2	NA	TGTGCCAGCAGCTTTTTCGGGGGAGGGACCGGGGAGCTGTTTTTT	CASSFFGGGTGELFF
TRBV7-8	NA	TRBJ1-4	NA	TGTGCCAGCAGCCAGAAGGAAGGGGGGGTCTCTAATGAAAAACTGTTTTTT	CASSQKEGGVSNEKLFF
TRBV7-2	NA	TRBJ1-1	few	TGTGCCAGCAGCCCGACCGGGACAAGTGAAGCTTTCTTT	CASSPTGTSEAFF
TRBV19	TRBD1	TRBJ1-1	NA	TGTGCCAGTAGTATAGACAGGGGGACGACTGAAGCTTTCTTT	CASSIDRGTTEAFF
TRBV2	TRBD2	TRBJ2-5	NA	TGTGCCACCAGACTAGCGGGGGGTGCAGAGACCCAGTACTTC	CATRLAGGAETQYF
TRBV2	NA	TRBJ1-6	NA	TGTGCCAGCAGTCGGACCTTCCTAACACCCCTCCACTTT	CASSRTFLTPLHF